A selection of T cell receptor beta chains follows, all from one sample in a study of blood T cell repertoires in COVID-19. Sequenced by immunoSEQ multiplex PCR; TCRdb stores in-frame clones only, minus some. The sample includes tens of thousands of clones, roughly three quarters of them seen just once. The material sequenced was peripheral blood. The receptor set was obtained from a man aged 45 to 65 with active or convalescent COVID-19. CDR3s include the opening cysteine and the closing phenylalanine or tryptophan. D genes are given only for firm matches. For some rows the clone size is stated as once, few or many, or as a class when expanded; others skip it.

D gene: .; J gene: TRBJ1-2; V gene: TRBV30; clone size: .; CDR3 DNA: TGTGCCTGGAGTTCCCTCGACACAAGGAAAAACTATGGCTACACCTTC; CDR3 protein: CAWSSLDTRKNYGYTF
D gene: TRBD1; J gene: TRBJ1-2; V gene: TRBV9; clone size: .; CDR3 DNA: TGTGCCAGCAGCCCCACGGACAGGGGTAGCGGCTACACCTTC; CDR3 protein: CASSPTDRGSGYTF
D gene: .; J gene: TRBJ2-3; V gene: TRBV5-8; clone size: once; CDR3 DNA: TGTGCCAGCAGCTTGATTTTGGGTCAGGGATCGTTT; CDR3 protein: CASSLILGQGSF
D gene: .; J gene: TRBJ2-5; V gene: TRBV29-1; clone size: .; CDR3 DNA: TGCAGCGTTGAATTAGGGGTGGAGACCCAGTACTTC; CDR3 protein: CSVELGVETQYF
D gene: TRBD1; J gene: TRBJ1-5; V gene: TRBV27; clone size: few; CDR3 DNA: TGTGCCAGCAGGCCGACAGGGGAGTATCAGCCCCAGCATTTT; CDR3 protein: CASRPTGEYQPQHF
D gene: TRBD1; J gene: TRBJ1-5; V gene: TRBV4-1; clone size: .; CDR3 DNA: TGCGCCAGCACCCAAGATACGGGGACAGGCTATCAGCCCCAGCATTTT; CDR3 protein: CASTQDTGTGYQPQHF
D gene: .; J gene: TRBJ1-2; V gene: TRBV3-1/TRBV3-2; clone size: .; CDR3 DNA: TGTGCCAGCAGCCAAGATCAGGCAGCCTTACGCTACACCTTC; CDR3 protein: CASSQDQAALRYTF
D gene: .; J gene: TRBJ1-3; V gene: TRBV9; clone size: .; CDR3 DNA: TGTGCCAGCAGCCCAGGGACTCCTGGAAACACCATATATTTT; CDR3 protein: CASSPGTPGNTIYF
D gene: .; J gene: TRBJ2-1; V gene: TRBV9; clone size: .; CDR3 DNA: TGTGCCAGCAGCGTAGCTGGTAGCGGCTACAATGAGCAGTTCTTC; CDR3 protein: CASSVAGSGYNEQFF
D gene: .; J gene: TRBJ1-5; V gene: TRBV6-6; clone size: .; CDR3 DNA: TGTGCCAGCAGTCCCATGCGGTCCGGGACAAGAAATCAGCCCCAGCATTTT; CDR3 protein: CASSPMRSGTRNQPQHF
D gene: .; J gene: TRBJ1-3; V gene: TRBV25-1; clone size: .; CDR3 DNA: TGTGCCAGCAGTGACACAGGGACCTCTGGAAACACCATATATTTT; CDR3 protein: CASSDTGTSGNTIYF
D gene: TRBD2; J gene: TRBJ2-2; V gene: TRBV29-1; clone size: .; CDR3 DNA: TGCAGCGTTGAAGGACTAGCGGGGGGGCCCGGGGAGCTGTTTTTT; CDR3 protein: CSVEGLAGGPGELFF
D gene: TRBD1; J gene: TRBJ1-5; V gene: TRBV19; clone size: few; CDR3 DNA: TGTGCCAGTAGATTCGGGACAGGGGCTAGCAATCAGCCCCAGCATTTT; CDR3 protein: CASRFGTGASNQPQHF
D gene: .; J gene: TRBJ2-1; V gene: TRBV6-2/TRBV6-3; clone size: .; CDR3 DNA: TGTGCCAGCAGTTACTCCCTTACGCACTCCTCCTACAATGAGCAGTTCTTC; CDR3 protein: CASSYSLTHSSYNEQFF
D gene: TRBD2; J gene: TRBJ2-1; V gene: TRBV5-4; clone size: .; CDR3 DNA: TGTGCCAGCAGCCCAGATAGCGGGAGGGATGAGCAGTTCTTC; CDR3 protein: CASSPDSGRDEQFF
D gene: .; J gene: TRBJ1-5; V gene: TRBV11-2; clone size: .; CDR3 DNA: TGTGCCAGCAGCCTGGGGGCGAATCAGCCCCAGCATTTT; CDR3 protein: CASSLGANQPQHF
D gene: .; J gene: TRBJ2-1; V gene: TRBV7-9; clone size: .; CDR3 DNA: TGTGCCAGCAGATTGGGGACTTTCAATGAGCAGTTCTTC; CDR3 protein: CASRLGTFNEQFF
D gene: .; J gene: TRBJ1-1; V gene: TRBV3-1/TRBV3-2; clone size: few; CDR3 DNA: TGTGCCAGCAGCCATTCTTACACTGAAGCTTTCTTT; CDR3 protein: CASSHSYTEAFF
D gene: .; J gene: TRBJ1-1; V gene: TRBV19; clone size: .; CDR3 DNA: TGTGCCACCTCGATTGGGACTGGGGGACTCGGGTCTGAAGCTTTCTTT; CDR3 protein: CATSIGTGGLGSEAFF
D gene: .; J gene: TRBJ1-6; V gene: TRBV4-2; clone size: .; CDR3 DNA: TGTGCCAGCAGCCAGGGGAACGGAGGGGGGGGCTATAATTCACCCCTCCACTTT; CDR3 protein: CASSQGNGGGGYNSPLHF
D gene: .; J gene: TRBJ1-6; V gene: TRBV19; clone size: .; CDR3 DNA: TGTGCCAGTAGCCCAGATCGGAGGGAAAGGATTTCACCCCTCCACTTT; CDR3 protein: CASSPDRRERISPLHF
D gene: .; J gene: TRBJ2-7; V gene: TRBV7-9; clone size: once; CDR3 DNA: TGTGCCAGCGGAGGAAGAGGAGGTAGCTACGAGCAGTACTTC; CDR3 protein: CASGGRGGSYEQYF
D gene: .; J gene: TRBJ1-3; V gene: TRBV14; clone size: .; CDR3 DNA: TGTGCCAGCAGCCAAGTTTCAGGCAGGCTCGGAAACACCATATATTTT; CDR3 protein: CASSQVSGRLGNTIYF
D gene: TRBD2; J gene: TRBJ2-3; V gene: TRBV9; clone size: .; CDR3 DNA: TGTGCCAGCAGCGTAGGGATCGGGGGGGCCACAGATACGCAGTATTTT; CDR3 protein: CASSVGIGGATDTQYF
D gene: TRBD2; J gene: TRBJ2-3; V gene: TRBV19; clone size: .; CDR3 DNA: TGTGCCAGTAGTCCGCCCTCGACTAGCGGCACAGATACGCAGTATTTT; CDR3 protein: CASSPPSTSGTDTQYF
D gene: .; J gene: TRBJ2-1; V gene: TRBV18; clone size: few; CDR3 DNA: TGTGCCAGCTCCGGGGGGCTCTCCTACAATGAGCAGTTCTTC; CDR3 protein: CASSGGLSYNEQFF
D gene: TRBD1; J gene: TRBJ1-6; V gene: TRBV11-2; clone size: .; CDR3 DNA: TGTGCCAGCAGCTTAGGGGGACAGAGCTCCTATAATTCACCCCTCCACTTT; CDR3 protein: CASSLGGQSSYNSPLHF
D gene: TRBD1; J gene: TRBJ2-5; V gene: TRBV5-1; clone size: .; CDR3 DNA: TGCGCCAGCAGCTTGGGACCGGGACAGACCCAAGAGACCCAGTACTTC; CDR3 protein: CASSLGPGQTQETQYF
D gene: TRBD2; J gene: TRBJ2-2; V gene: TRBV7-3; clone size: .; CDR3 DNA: TGTGCCAGCAGCCGTCCGAATAGCGGGGCGAACACCGGGGAGCTGTTTTTT; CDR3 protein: CASSRPNSGANTGELFF
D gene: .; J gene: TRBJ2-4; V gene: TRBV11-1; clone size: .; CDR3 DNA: TGTGCCAGCAGCTCGAGGTTGGCCAAAAACATTCAGTACTTC; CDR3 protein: CASSSRLAKNIQYF
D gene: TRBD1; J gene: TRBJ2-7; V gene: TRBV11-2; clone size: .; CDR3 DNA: TGTGCCAGCTCGCCAGGGCAGGGGGCCTACGAGCAGTACTTC; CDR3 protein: CASSPGQGAYEQYF
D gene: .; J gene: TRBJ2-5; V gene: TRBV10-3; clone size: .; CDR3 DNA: TGTGCCATCAGTGACAGGGAAGAGACCCAGTACTTC; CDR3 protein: CAISDREETQYF
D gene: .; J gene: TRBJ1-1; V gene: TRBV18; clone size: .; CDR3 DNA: TGTGCCAGCTCACCACTAAGGGGTTATGACCGGAACACTGAAGCTTTCTTT; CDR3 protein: CASSPLRGYDRNTEAFF
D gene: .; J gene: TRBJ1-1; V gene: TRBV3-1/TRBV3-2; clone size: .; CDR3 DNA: TGTGCCAGCAGCCAAGTTTCCGGACTAGAAGCTTTCTTT; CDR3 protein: CASSQVSGLEAFF
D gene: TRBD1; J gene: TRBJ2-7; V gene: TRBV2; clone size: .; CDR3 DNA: TGTGCCAGCAGTATAGACCGGGACAGGGGGTATGGCGAGCAGTACTTC; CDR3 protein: CASSIDRDRGYGEQYF
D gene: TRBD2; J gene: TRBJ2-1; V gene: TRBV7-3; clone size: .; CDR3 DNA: TGTGCCAGCAGCTTAGGACTAGGTAGGGACGAGCAGTTCTTC; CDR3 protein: CASSLGLGRDEQFF
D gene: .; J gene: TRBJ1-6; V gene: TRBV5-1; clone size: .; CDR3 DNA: TGCGCCAGCAGCTTGAATTCCCCCCCGGACATTCGTTCACCCCTCCACTTT; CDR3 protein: CASSLNSPPDIRSPLHF
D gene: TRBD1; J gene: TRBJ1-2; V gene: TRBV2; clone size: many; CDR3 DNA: TGTGCCAGCAGTGAGACAGGGAAATCTGGCTACACCTTC; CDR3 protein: CASSETGKSGYTF
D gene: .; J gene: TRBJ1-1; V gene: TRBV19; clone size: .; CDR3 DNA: TGTGCCAGCCAATGGGCTACTGAAGCTTTCTTT; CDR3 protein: CASQWATEAFF
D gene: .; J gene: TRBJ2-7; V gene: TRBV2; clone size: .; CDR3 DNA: TGTGCCAGCAGTGAAGGGGGGCTCGACGAGCAGTACTTC; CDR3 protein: CASSEGGLDEQYF
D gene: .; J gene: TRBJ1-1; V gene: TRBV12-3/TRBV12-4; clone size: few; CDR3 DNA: TGTGCCAGCAGTTTTAGGGGAACAGGGAGCGCTTTCTTT; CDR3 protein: CASSFRGTGSAFF
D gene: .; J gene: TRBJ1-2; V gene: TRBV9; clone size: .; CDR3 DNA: TGTGCCAGCAGCGTAGACAGCAACTATGGCTACACCTTC; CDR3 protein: CASSVDSNYGYTF
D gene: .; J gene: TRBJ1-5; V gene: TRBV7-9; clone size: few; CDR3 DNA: TGTGCCAGCGACACCCTCGACAGGCCTAATCAGCCCCAGCATTTT; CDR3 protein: CASDTLDRPNQPQHF
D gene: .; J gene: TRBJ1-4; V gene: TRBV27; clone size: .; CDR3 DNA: TGTGCCAGCAGTGTACACAGGGCAGTAGGTGAAAAACTGTTTTTT; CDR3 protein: CASSVHRAVGEKLFF
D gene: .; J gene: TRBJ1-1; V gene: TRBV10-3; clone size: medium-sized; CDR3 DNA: TGTGCCGTCGCGGGGACTTTGAACACTGAAGCTTTCTTT; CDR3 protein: CAVAGTLNTEAFF
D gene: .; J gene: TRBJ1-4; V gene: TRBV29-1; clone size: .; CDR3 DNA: TGCAGCGTTGGAGGGAGAACTAATGAAAAACTGTTTTTT; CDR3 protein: CSVGGRTNEKLFF